Listed below are T cell receptor beta chains from one sample, sequenced in a study of shared clonotypes between healthy human individuals. TCRdb's table, derived via immunoSEQ multiplex PCR, lists solely in-frame clones and lacks some. This sample has about 2.4 million clones, with approximately 93% found just once. What was sequenced was naive CD4+ T cells from PBMCs. The receptor source for this set is a man between 18 and 35 years old in good health. Some clones in this sample may be carry-over from other donors' samples. Each CDR3 is given with its conserved first and last residue. D genes are given only for firm matches. Some rows mark clone size as missing; the rest say once, few, many or name a class of expanded clone.

J | size | D | V | CDR3 | DNA
TRBJ2-5 | once | TRBD2 | TRBV2 | CASTPGGRAETQYF | TGTGCCAGCACCCCCGGGGGGAGGGCGGAGACCCAGTACTTC
TRBJ2-7 | NA | NA | TRBV9 | CASSGPGTGEQYF | TGTGCCAGCAGCGGTCCAGGCACAGGGGAGCAGTACTTC
TRBJ2-3 | NA | TRBD2 | TRBV4-1 | CASSQDRGAGGYTDTQYF | TGCGCCAGCAGCCAAGATCGGGGTGCGGGGGGATACACAGATACGCAGTATTTT
TRBJ1-2 | NA | TRBD1 | TRBV7-2 | CASSLAIPYMGQNYGYTF | TGTGCCAGCAGCTTAGCTATCCCCTATATGGGACAGAACTATGGCTACACCTTC
TRBJ2-3 | NA | TRBD2 | TRBV9 | CASSVGRLAASTDTQYF | TGTGCCAGCAGCGTAGGCCGTCTAGCGGCTAGCACAGATACGCAGTATTTT
TRBJ1-1 | few | TRBD1 | TRBV29-1 | CSVIGQGMNTEAFF | TGCAGCGTCATCGGACAGGGGATGAACACTGAAGCTTTCTTT
TRBJ2-7 | NA | TRBD2 | TRBV15 | CATSTGEGISYEQYF | TGTGCCACCAGCACCGGGGAGGGAATCTCCTACGAGCAGTACTTC
TRBJ2-4 | NA | NA | TRBV5-6 | CASSLGTYTGNIQYF | TGTGCCAGCAGCCTCGGGACATATACCGGAAACATTCAGTACTTC
TRBJ2-7 | NA | NA | TRBV18 | CASSLNRPGQPYEQYF | TGTGCCAGCTCACTGAACAGGCCCGGGCAACCCTACGAGCAGTACTTC
TRBJ2-3 | once | TRBD2 | TRBV5-1 | CASSLAGLAGVTDTQYF | TGCGCCAGCAGCTTGGCTGGACTAGCGGGAGTCACAGATACGCAGTATTTT
TRBJ2-7 | NA | NA | TRBV9 | CASSGEGQGTFEQYF | TGTGCCAGCAGCGGGGAGGGGCAGGGGACCTTCGAGCAGTACTTC
TRBJ2-1 | NA | NA | TRBV14 | CASSQKTGRGANEQFF | TGTGCCAGCAGCCAAAAAACGGGCCGGGGGGCCAATGAGCAGTTCTTC
TRBJ1-2 | NA | NA | TRBV9 | CASSVYEGNYGYTF | TGTGCCAGCAGCGTATATGAGGGTAACTATGGCTACACCTTC
TRBJ1-5 | NA | NA | TRBV28 | CASSIGGTVHNQPQHF | TGTGCCAGCAGCATAGGGGGGACGGTCCACAATCAGCCCCAGCATTTT
TRBJ2-2 | NA | TRBD2 | TRBV6-6 | CASTREGRYTGELFF | TGTGCCAGCACACGGGAGGGCCGTTACACCGGGGAGCTGTTTTTT
TRBJ2-3 | once | NA | TRBV6-6 | CASSYHRRSTDTQYF | TGTGCCAGCAGTTACCACCGCCGTAGCACAGATACGCAGTATTTT
TRBJ1-2 | NA | NA | TRBV30 | CAWSLDRNYGYTF | TGTGCCTGGAGTTTGGACAGAAACTATGGCTACACCTTC
TRBJ1-2 | NA | NA | TRBV10-3 | CAIMEWTPDRYTF | TGTGCCATCATGGAGTGGACCCCCGACCGCTACACCTTC
TRBJ2-1 | NA | NA | TRBV5-1 | CASSLGLAGYNEQFF | TGCGCCAGCAGCTTGGGGCTAGCAGGTTACAATGAGCAGTTCTTC
TRBJ1-2 | NA | NA | TRBV6-5 | CASRRDSNYGYTF | TGTGCCAGCAGGCGGGACTCTAACTATGGCTACACCTTC
TRBJ1-4 | once | NA | TRBV9 | CASSPGWVDEKLFF | TGTGCCAGCAGCCCTGGATGGGTAGATGAAAAACTGTTTTTT
TRBJ2-1 | NA | TRBD2 | TRBV7-2 | CASSSRLAGGPRNEQFF | TGTGCCAGCAGCTCAAGACTAGCGGGAGGGCCCAGGAATGAGCAGTTCTTC
TRBJ2-3 | NA | NA | TRBV15 | CATSRDGRPSDTQYF | TGTGCCACCAGCAGAGATGGGCGGCCCTCGGATACGCAGTATTTT
TRBJ2-7 | NA | TRBD1 | TRBV2 | CASSTGTAYEQYF | TGTGCCAGCAGTACCGGGACAGCCTACGAGCAGTACTTC
TRBJ1-2 | NA | NA | TRBV6-6 | CASSYTGSGYTF | TGTGCCAGCAGTTATACAGGGTCTGGCTACACCTTC
TRBJ1-1 | NA | NA | TRBV2 | CASIRSGERNTEAFF | TGTGCCAGCATACGGTCGGGGGAAAGGAACACTGAAGCTTTCTTT
TRBJ2-7 | NA | NA | TRBV5-1 | CASSLVWWSYEQYF | TGCGCCAGCAGCTTGGTTTGGTGGAGCTACGAGCAGTACTTC
TRBJ2-2 | NA | NA | TRBV7-3 | CASSLVPGRNTGELFF | TGTGCCAGCAGCTTAGTCCCAGGGCGAAACACCGGGGAGCTGTTTTTT
TRBJ1-2 | NA | NA | TRBV5-1 | CASSSRGVSSNYGYTF | TGCGCCAGCAGCTCCAGGGGAGTGTCATCTAACTATGGCTACACCTTC
TRBJ2-3 | NA | TRBD2 | TRBV28 | CASSVLAGGRNTQYF | TGTGCCAGCAGTGTACTAGCGGGAGGGAGGAATACGCAGTATTTT
TRBJ2-3 | NA | TRBD2 | TRBV5-6 | CASSFIAGTTDTQYF | TGTGCCAGCAGCTTCATAGCGGGAACCACAGATACGCAGTATTTT
TRBJ1-5 | NA | NA | TRBV2 | CASSAVSGGGNQPQHF | TGTGCCAGCAGTGCTGTGTCCGGGGGCGGCAATCAGCCCCAGCATTTT
TRBJ2-3 | NA | TRBD2 | TRBV5-1 | CASSSGLAGGGDTQYF | TGCGCCAGCAGCTCAGGACTAGCGGGAGGCGGAGATACGCAGTATTTT
TRBJ1-3 | NA | TRBD1 | TRBV6-5 | CASSYSHRGKGNTIYF | TGTGCCAGCAGTTATTCCCACAGGGGAAAAGGAAACACCATATATTTT
TRBJ2-1 | NA | TRBD2 | TRBV5-4 | CASSRMLAGTNEQFF | TGTGCCAGCAGCCGTATGTTAGCGGGGACAAATGAGCAGTTCTTC
TRBJ1-1 | NA | NA | TRBV5-4 | CASSPSNRGTEAFF | TGTGCCAGCAGCCCGTCAAACCGCGGGACTGAAGCTTTCTTT
TRBJ2-7 | NA | TRBD1 | TRBV19 | CASSLPGTGQVKQYF | TGTGCCAGTAGTTTGCCCGGGACAGGGCAAGTGAAGCAGTACTTC
TRBJ2-5 | NA | NA | TRBV28 | CASSPVFSTQYF | TGTGCCAGCAGTCCGGTTTTTTCGACCCAGTACTTC
TRBJ2-2 | NA | TRBD1 | TRBV5-1 | CASSLGTAITGELFF | TGCGCCAGCAGTTTGGGGACAGCGATCACCGGGGAGCTGTTTTTT
TRBJ2-3 | NA | TRBD2 | TRBV14 | CASSRLAGGSDAQYF | TGTGCCAGCAGCCGACTAGCGGGAGGTTCAGATGCGCAGTATTTT
TRBJ2-5 | once | NA | TRBV10-1 | CASSESYETQYF | TGCGCCAGCAGTGAGTCATATGAGACCCAGTACTTC
TRBJ2-3 | NA | NA | TRBV7-3 | CASSEDRTTDTQYF | TGTGCCAGCAGCGAAGACAGGACCACAGATACGCAGTATTTT
TRBJ2-7 | NA | TRBD2 | TRBV11-3 | CASSSSSGSYEQYF | TGTGCCAGCAGCTCCTCTAGCGGGAGCTACGAGCAGTACTTC
TRBJ2-4 | NA | NA | TRBV15 | CATSSNVLAKNIQYF | TGTGCCACCAGCAGTAATGTCCTAGCCAAAAACATTCAGTACTTC
TRBJ2-3 | once | TRBD1 | TRBV5-4 | CASSFRTGKGTDTQYF | TGTGCCAGCAGCTTTCGGACAGGGAAGGGCACAGATACGCAGTATTTT
TRBJ1-1 | NA | NA | TRBV18 | CASSPPVSDHHTEAFF | TGTGCCAGCTCACCACCGGTAAGCGATCATCACACTGAAGCTTTCTTT
TRBJ2-3 | NA | NA | TRBV4-2 | CASSPRWRQGGGDTQYF | TGTGCCAGCAGCCCGCGCTGGAGACAGGGTGGGGGGGATACGCAGTATTTT
TRBJ2-7 | NA | TRBD1 | TRBV10-2 | CASSEQQGGSYEQYF | TGCGCCAGCAGTGAGCAACAGGGGGGTTCCTACGAGCAGTACTTC
TRBJ1-3 | NA | NA | TRBV5-1 | CASSTAGIGNTIYF | TGCGCCAGCAGCACCGCTGGGATAGGCAACACCATATATTTT
TRBJ2-2 | NA | NA | TRBV5-1 | CASSLDPRGSGELFF | TGCGCCAGCAGCTTGGACCCCAGGGGTTCGGGGGAGCTGTTTTTT
TRBJ2-7 | once | NA | TRBV4-2 | CASSPLLGYEQYF | TGTGCCAGCAGCCCATTGTTGGGCTACGAGCAGTACTTC
TRBJ1-4 | once | NA | TRBV11-2 | CASSPVGRGGPNEKLFF | TGTGCCAGCAGCCCCGTAGGCAGGGGAGGGCCTAATGAAAAACTGTTTTTT
TRBJ2-2 | NA | TRBD2 | TRBV19 | CASNPGTKNTGELFF | TGTGCCAGTAATCCCGGGACTAAAAACACCGGGGAGCTGTTTTTT
TRBJ2-5 | NA | NA | TRBV4-3 | CASSRGGAQETQYF | TGCGCCAGCAGTAGGGGGGGGGCACAAGAGACCCAGTACTTC